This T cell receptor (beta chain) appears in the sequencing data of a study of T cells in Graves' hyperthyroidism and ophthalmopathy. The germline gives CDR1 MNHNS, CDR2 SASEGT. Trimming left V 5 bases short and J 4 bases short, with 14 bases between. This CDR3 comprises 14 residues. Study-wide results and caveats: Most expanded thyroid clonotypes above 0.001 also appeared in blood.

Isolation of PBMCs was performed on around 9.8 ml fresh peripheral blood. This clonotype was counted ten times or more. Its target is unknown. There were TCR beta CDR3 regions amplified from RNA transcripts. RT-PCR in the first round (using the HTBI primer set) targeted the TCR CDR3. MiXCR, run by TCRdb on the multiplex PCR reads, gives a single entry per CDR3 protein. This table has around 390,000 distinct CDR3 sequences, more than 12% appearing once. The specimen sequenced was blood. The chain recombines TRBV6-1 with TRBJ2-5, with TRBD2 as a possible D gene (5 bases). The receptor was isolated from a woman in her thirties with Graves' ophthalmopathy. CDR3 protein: CASSKTGYGETQYF. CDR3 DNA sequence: TGTGCCAGCAGTAAGACGGGATATGGAGAGACCCAGTACTTC.